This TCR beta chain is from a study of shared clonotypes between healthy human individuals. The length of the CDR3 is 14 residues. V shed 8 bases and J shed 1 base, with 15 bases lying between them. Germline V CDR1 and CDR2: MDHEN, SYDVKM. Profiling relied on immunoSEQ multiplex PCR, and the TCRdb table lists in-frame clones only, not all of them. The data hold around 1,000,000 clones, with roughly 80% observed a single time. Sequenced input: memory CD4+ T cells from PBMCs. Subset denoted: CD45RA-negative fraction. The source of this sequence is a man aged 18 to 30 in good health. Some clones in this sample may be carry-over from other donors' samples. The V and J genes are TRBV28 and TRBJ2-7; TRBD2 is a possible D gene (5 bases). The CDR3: CASLGAPGSYEQYF. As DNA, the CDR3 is TGTGCCAGCCTGGGAGCCCCCGGTTCCTACGAGCAGTACTTC.